The T cell receptor beta chain under discussion was sequenced for a study of CD8+ T cells in alopecia areata (dated by TCRdb to between 2017 and 2018). Turning to the overall study: Treated patients were enrolled in an open-label pilot trial of oral tofacitinib at 5 to 10 mg twice daily for moderate-to-severe alopecia areata. TCRbeta CDR3 regions were amplified by immunoSEQ multiplex PCR using 35 Vbeta forward and 13 Jbeta reverse primers. In humans, TCRbeta sequencing was performed on scalp tissue and on sorted CD4+ and CD8+ peripheral blood T cells from healthy controls and from patients with patchy or totalis/universalis alopecia areata. To study T cell clonal expansion in alopecia areata, the researchers applied high-throughput TCRbeta sequencing to both the C3H/HeJ mouse model and human patients. Patients stayed on tofacitinib for 6 to 18 months and then had 6 months of follow-up off drug so that delayed response and recurrence could be assessed. Patients on tofacitinib were biopsied at baseline and after 4 and 24 weeks of treatment, and several of the patients also had a later scalp biopsy. Scalp clonality was compared across normal scalp (n=4), patchy alopecia areata scalp (n=8), and alopecia totalis/universalis scalp (n=8). For the treated patients, the SALT score, which quantifies what percentage of scalp surface area is affected, served as the measure of disease severity. RNA came from the PAXgene miRNA kit for fixed scalp, the miRNeasy kit for PBMCs, and the RNeasy kit for mouse skin.

The sample's time point, from its label and the paper: around 26 weeks on oral tofacitinib. The treatment or condition label for this specimen denotes: oral pan-JAK inhibitor, 5-10 mg twice daily. Lesional scalp punch biopsies and peripheral blood were obtained from alopecia areata patients. PBMCs were isolated by density centrifugation and stained for CD3, CD4 and CD8, after which CD4+ and CD8+ T cells were sorted on a FACSAria. Overall study results and their limits: Compared with normal scalp, lesional scalp had higher clonality and more expanded CD8+ clones, particularly in alopecia totalis/universalis, a pattern that suggests antigenic drive. Tofacitinib significantly decreased scalp clonality and the number of expanded CD8+ clones among the top 100 scalp clones. Because the treated cohort was small and had only one nonresponder, larger studies are needed to examine links between baseline CD8+ expansion and response. Scalp TCR repertoire analysis is complicated because resident alphabeta T cells in normal human skin are also sequenced, whereas mouse skin is dominated by gammadelta T cells. Shared TCR sequences between patients were less evident than in mice, which may be partly attributable to HLA diversity in the patient population. During tofacitinib treatment, many expanded lesional clones remained in scalp and blood, and this persistence may partly explain relapse after treatment is stopped.

As concerns this clone: The clone's antigen remains unknown. No much larger clone is present one base from it, and per-base qualities are unavailable.

Library preparation was by the immunoSEQ multiplex PCR assay. RNA was extracted from all samples and reverse transcribed into cDNA, which served as template for TCR sequencing. SuperScript III was used to make first-strand cDNA, primed with a 2:1 mix of oligo-dT and random hexamers. A synthetic immune receptor repertoire was used to assess amplification bias, and residual bias was removed computationally. The original pipeline was this. Raw reads were preprocessed to remove errors, and CDR3 was defined by IMGT conventions from the conserved cysteine to phenylalanine. Clonality was calculated as 1 minus Shannon entropy normalized by log2 of the number of productive unique TCRs. Whether each scalp clone was CD4 or CD8 was inferred by checking scalp TCRbeta sequences against the CD4 and CD8 repertoires from sorted blood. This is the immuneACCESS table as TCRdb keeps it, with only in-frame sequences that have V and J called. A part of the clones is gone; compared with another copy, unresolved V genes explain less than half, and the rest is unexplained. V, J and clone size reflect that table, while D and trimming were determined from the DNA. For this sample the table gives around 100,000 clones, of which less than 75% were detected only once. 12% of the sample belongs to the ten largest clones.

The trim is 6 bases for V and 15 bases for J, with a gap of 18 bases between the germline ends. The CDR3 runs 12 residues from the cysteine to the phenylalanine. The entry retains the CDR3 DNA only, 36 bases that are in frame from base 1. The germline V gene (reference sequence) gives CDR1 as MNHEY and CDR2 as SMNVEV. The sequence was collected from a human donor with alopecia areata. The starting material was CD8+ T cells sorted from blood, obtained at week 24, from a patient treated with tofacitinib. The V gene is TRBV27 and the J gene is TRBJ2-1; TRBD2 is a possible D gene, resting on 5 matching bases. The CDR3 region has the sequence CASRSGGTPGFF. In nucleotides, the sequence is TGTGCCAGCAGGTCAGGAGGAACCCCCGGGTTCTTC.